This TCR beta chain was retrieved from a study of a mutant IDH1 vaccine in newly diagnosed glioma. Broader study findings: Vaccine-induced responses were seen in 93.3% of patients, spanning several MHC alleles.

This clone was counted a single time. What it recognizes is unknown. Time point of the sample: baseline, week 1 (first vaccination visit). Treatment described: pre-vaccination baseline after standard-of-care therapy. Generated by immunoSEQ multiplex PCR, the TCRdb table keeps only in-frame clones and is missing some. The profile shows 85,000 to 100,000 clones, 80% of them singletons. Germline CDR1 reads SEHNR; CDR2 reads FQNEAQ (reference sequence). Unmatched junction bases numbered 10, after V lost 5 bases and J lost 3 bases. The CDR3 totals 16 residues. The clonotype originates from a man in his forties with glioma. V and J are TRBV7-9 and TRBJ2-3; 8 bases are shared with TRBD2. The sample consisted of PBMCs, taken from a glioma patient treated with radiotherapy, temozolomide or both. The CDR3 sequence is CASSPPKLAATDTQYF. In DNA form, the CDR3 reads TGTGCCAGCAGCCCGCCAAAACTAGCGGCTACAGATACGCAGTATTTT.